This record looks at one T cell receptor beta chain sequence and its context. Its antigen is currently unknown. These data originate in a study of TIL therapy for anti-PD-1-resistant metastatic lung cancer. Overall study context: Progressing patients received lymphodepletion, expanded TIL infusion and IL-2. Patients had a median age of approximately 50 years (range about 35-85). Regarding the study as a whole: The cohort had more treatment-naive, never-smoker and oncogene-addicted patients than typical.

Regarding time point: pre-treatment sample, taken before nivolumab and TIL therapy. Enrollment ran from October 2017 to early 2020. Trimming removed 5 bases from V and 2 bases from J; junction bases left unmatched: 3. There are 14 residues in the CDR3. CDR1 is SNHLY and CDR2 is FYNNEI in the germline V gene. This was the immunoSEQ v3 assay. Profiling relied on immunoSEQ multiplex PCR, and the TCRdb table lists in-frame clones only, not all of them. The sample yields about 50,000 clones, less than 80% seen once. This TCR was sampled from a woman between 30 and 85 years old with non-small cell lung cancer. The chain links TRBV2 to TRBJ1-2; 9 bases map to TRBD1. The source was blood, collected at baseline. The CDR3 sequence: CASSLQGANYGYTF. The CDR3 DNA follows: TGTGCCAGCAGTTTACAGGGGGCGAACTATGGCTACACCTTC.